This T cell receptor (beta chain) was found in a study of HIV-infected patients and healthy controls. MiXCR was run by TCRdb on the 5' RACE reads, yielding one entry per CDR3 protein. The repertoire holds roughly 68,000 distinct CDR3 sequences, with roughly a fifth as singletons. This clonotype has at least ten counts. CDR3 length equals 12 residues. Germline V CDR1 and CDR2: MNHNY, SVGAGI (reference sequence). Between the trimmed V and J ends, which lost 6 bases and 2 bases, there was a span of 5 bases. The rearrangement joins TRBV6-6 to TRBJ1-3; D might be TRBD1 (5 bases). Sequencing used CD4+ T cells from blood. The TCR sequence derives from a human donor in good health. CDR3 sequence (DNA): TGTGCCAGCAGGGACACTGGAAACACCATATATTTT. Residues: CASRDTGNTIYF.